This entry lists 11 T cell receptor beta chains sequenced from one sample in a study of T cell repertoires in cytomegalovirus infection. TCRdb processed the reads anew with MiXCR; each CDR3 protein has one entry. Of some 390,000 distinct CDR3 sequences listed, around 18% are singletons. Specimen: PBMCs. The receptors derive from a human donor in good health (CMV status not recorded). Some clones in this sample may be carry-over from other donors' samples.

The CDR3 DNA follows: TGTGCCAGCATCGCCCGACTCGACGGTACCGGGGAGCTGTTTTTT. Translating it yields CASIARLDGTGELFF. The gene calls are TRBV27 and TRBJ2-2, with D unclear. Trimming cost V 7 bases and J 5 bases, with 17 bases left between them. The germline CDR1 and CDR2 sequences are MNHEY and SMNVEV (reference sequence). This CDR3 region has 15 residues.

This clonotype has at least ten counts. The chain employs TRBV7-2 and TRBJ2-5; 8 bases map to TRBD2. This CDR3 is 14 amino acids long. CDR1 SGHTA and CDR2 FQGNSA come from the germline V gene. The V segment lost 5 bases and the J segment 5 bases; nucleotides outside the gene matches: 7. The CDR3: CASSPLGGRETQYF. CDR3 nucleotides: TGTGCCAGCAGCCCCCTGGGCGGGAGGGAGACCCAGTACTTC.

The rearrangement uses TRBV12-3 or TRBV12-4 and TRBJ2-1; the match to TRBD2 covers 10 bases. The junction had 4 bases not matched to a gene; V was cut back by 4 bases and J by 4 bases. This CDR3 has 15 amino acids. CDR3 nucleotide sequence: TGTGCCAGCAGTTACAGCGGGGGGGTTTACAATGAGCAGTTCTTC. Translation gives CASSYSGGVYNEQFF.

This clonotype was detected once. The chain has TRBV19 and TRBJ1-2, with D hard to call. The CDR3 is 9 amino acids. The germline gives CDR1 LNHDA, CDR2 SQIVND (reference sequence). Trimming took 8 bases from V and 8 from J, leaving 6 bases between them. The CDR3 region has the DNA TGTGCCAGTGGTACGGGCTACACCTTC. Amino acid sequence: CASGTGYTF.

This clonotype was counted a few times. The J gene is TRBJ2-1, the V gene TRBV19; possible D gene TRBD2, 5 bases. There are 14 residues in the CDR3. Germline V gives CDR1 LNHDA, CDR2 SQIVND (reference sequence). V gave up 6 bases and J gave up 0 bases, with 9 bases separating them. The CDR3 region has the DNA TGTGCCAGTAGGAGGGAGAGCTCCTACAATGAGCAGTTCTTC. It is translated as CASRRESSYNEQFF.

This clonotype occurred many times. V gene TRBV7-9 combines with J gene TRBJ2-1; D is unresolved. The V end lost 1 base, the J end lost 4 bases, and 11 bases lay between the germline ends. In germline, CDR1 is SEHNR, CDR2 FQNEAQ (reference sequence). The CDR3 covers 15 residues. Here the CDR3 reads CASSLGRGIYNEQFF. The CDR3 DNA is TGTGCCAGCAGCTTAGGACGAGGAATATACAATGAGCAGTTCTTC.

The table lists this clonotype with many counts. The chain combines TRBV7-2 with TRBJ1-4; 8 bases agree with TRBD1. The ends lost 4 bases at V and 7 bases at J; junction bases unmatched: 5. The CDR3 length is 14 residues. CDR1 is SGHTA and CDR2 is FQGNSA in the germline V gene. The chain's CDR3 is CASSSDRVVEKLFF. CDR3 bases: TGTGCCAGCAGCTCGGACAGGGTTGTTGAAAAACTGTTTTTT. Combining the CDR3 with reference TRBV7-2 and TRBJ1-4 gives the whole variable domain GAGVSQSPSNKVTEKGKDVELRCDPISGHTALYWYRQSLGQGLEFLIYFQGNSAPDKSGLPSDRFSAERTGGSVSTLTIQRTQQEDSAVYLCASSSDRVVEKLFFGSGTQLSVL.

The chain recombines TRBV12-3 or TRBV12-4 with TRBJ2-5; possible D gene TRBD1, 5 bases. V lost 6 bases to trimming and J lost 4 bases, with 18 bases between them. The CDR3 is 15 amino acids. CDR3 region: CASSFLGAGLETQYF. The CDR3 DNA reads TGTGCCAGCAGCTTTCTAGGTGCAGGGTTAGAGACCCAGTACTTC.

This clonotype was counted between two and nine times. V is TRBV6-2 or TRBV6-3 and J is TRBJ1-1; possible D gene TRBD1, 5 bases. Germline-derived CDR1 and CDR2 are MNHEY and SVGEGT. V shed 0 bases and J shed 9 bases, with 8 bases lying between them. This CDR3 has 12 amino acids. CDR3: CASSYSPGQAFF. The CDR3, as DNA: TGTGCCAGCAGTTACTCCCCAGGGCAAGCTTTCTTT.

V gene TRBV6-5 combines with J gene TRBJ2-7, with 7 bases matching TRBD2. Trimming took 10 bases from V and 2 from J; bases not matched to a gene: 14. CDR3 size: 15 residues. Germline V gives CDR1 MNHEY, CDR2 SVGAGI. The CDR3 loop is CATALGGGATYEQYF. CDR3 DNA: TGTGCCACTGCACTGGGGGGGGGAGCTACCTACGAGCAGTACTTC.

This clonotype was seen only a few times. The J gene is TRBJ2-7, the V gene TRBV6-2 or TRBV6-3; D possibly corresponds to TRBD2 (5 bases). This CDR3 has 14 residues. Trimming stripped 6 bases from V and 0 bases from J, with 12 bases between. Per the germline V gene, CDR1 is MNHEY and CDR2 is SVGEGT. The CDR3 spells CASSRGPDSYEQYF. The CDR3 DNA is TGTGCCAGCAGCAGAGGGCCTGACTCCTACGAGCAGTACTTC.